The source of this TCR beta chain is a study of CDR3 diversity in severe acne. Each CDR3 protein gets one entry after TCRdb re-called the PCR reads with MiXCR. This repertoire shows about 76,000 distinct CDR3 sequences, 45% to 55% found once; its top ten account for over 11%. Germline-derived CDR1 and CDR2 are SNHLY and FYNNEI. The CDR3 sequence is 16 residues long. With respect to this clonotype: At one end the junction does not follow the germline gene, possibly because of a read error.

Specimen: blood. The sequence derives from a male donor in good health, without acne. The chain is built from TRBV2 and TRBJ2-2; D is perhaps TRBD1 or TRBD2 (6 bases each). CDR3 amino acids: CASKIRDPGDTGGLFF. The CDR3 DNA sequence: TGTGCCAGCAAAATTCGGGACCCCGGGGACACCGGGGGGCTGTTTTTT.